The rows below give T cell receptor beta chains drawn from one sample of a study. From the RT-PCR reads, TCRdb called clonotypes with MiXCR, one entry per CDR3 protein. This table holds approximately 720,000 distinct CDR3 sequences, 14% found once. The sequenced sample consisted of memory CD4+ T cells from blood. These receptors came from a female donor in good health, serving as a healthy control. Each CDR3 is given with its conserved first and last residue. Fields, in order: clone size, D gene, V gene, J gene, CDR3 protein, CDR3 DNA. The D gene is left open where the match is weak. Clone size is not always given. Where it is, it says once, few, many or a class for expanded clones.

clone_size: many; d_call: TRBD2; v_call: TRBV10-2; j_call: TRBJ2-7; cdr3_aa: CASSRGLPPYEQYF; cdr3_nt: TGCGCCAGCAGTCGGGGACTACCGCCCTACGAGCAGTACTTC
clone_size: many; d_call: .; v_call: TRBV20-1; j_call: TRBJ1-3; cdr3_aa: CSARGGDGNTIYF; cdr3_nt: TGCAGTGCAAGGGGGGGCGATGGAAACACCATATATTTT
clone_size: .; d_call: .; v_call: TRBV27; j_call: TRBJ1-3; cdr3_aa: CASSLAIVRNTIYF; cdr3_nt: TGTGCCAGCAGTCTTGCCATTGTGAGAAACACCATATATTTT
clone_size: few; d_call: .; v_call: TRBV5-1; j_call: TRBJ2-7; cdr3_aa: CASSRDRLSSYEQYF; cdr3_nt: TGCGCCAGCAGTCGAGACAGACTCTCCTCCTACGAGCAGTACTTC
clone_size: few; d_call: .; v_call: TRBV4-3; j_call: TRBJ2-7; cdr3_aa: CASSQQGGFSSYEQYF; cdr3_nt: TGCGCCAGCAGCCAACAGGGTGGATTCAGCTCCTACGAGCAGTACTTC
clone_size: .; d_call: TRBD2; v_call: TRBV19; j_call: TRBJ2-1; cdr3_aa: CASSIARGTSGSSEQFF; cdr3_nt: TGTGCCAGTAGTATAGCAAGAGGGACTAGCGGGAGTAGTGAGCAGTTCTTC
clone_size: many; d_call: TRBD2; v_call: TRBV6-2/TRBV6-3; j_call: TRBJ2-7; cdr3_aa: CASRTPGTSSYEQYF; cdr3_nt: TGTGCCAGCAGGACACCCGGGACTAGCTCCTACGAGCAGTACTTC
clone_size: .; d_call: .; v_call: TRBV5-1; j_call: TRBJ1-2; cdr3_aa: CASSQTGLRYGYTF; cdr3_nt: TGCGCCAGCAGCCAGACAGGACTCCGCTATGGCTACACCTTC
clone_size: .; d_call: .; v_call: TRBV7-2; j_call: TRBJ1-2; cdr3_aa: CASSPLGDEGYTF; cdr3_nt: TGTGCCAGCAGCCCTTTAGGGGACGAAGGCTACACCTTC
clone_size: .; d_call: TRBD2; v_call: TRBV24-1; j_call: TRBJ2-1; cdr3_aa: CATSDRTSEFF; cdr3_nt: TGTGCCACCAGTGACAGGACTAGCGAGTTCTTC
clone_size: .; d_call: .; v_call: TRBV20-1; j_call: TRBJ2-1; cdr3_aa: CSARFNSRQFF; cdr3_nt: TGCAGTGCTAGATTTAACTCCAGGCAGTTCTTC
clone_size: .; d_call: .; v_call: TRBV28; j_call: TRBJ2-7; cdr3_aa: CASSLVGEPSYEQYF; cdr3_nt: TGTGCCAGCAGTTTAGTGGGGGAACCGTCCTACGAGCAGTACTTC
clone_size: .; d_call: TRBD1; v_call: TRBV7-2; j_call: TRBJ2-3; cdr3_aa: CASSFSDSGTDF; cdr3_nt: TGTGCCAGCAGCTTCTCCGATTCGGGGACAGATTTT
clone_size: .; d_call: TRBD1; v_call: TRBV7-9; j_call: TRBJ1-2; cdr3_aa: CASSPKGAGGYTF; cdr3_nt: TGTGCCAGCAGCCCTAAGGGGGCGGGAGGCTACACCTTC
clone_size: many; d_call: TRBD2; v_call: TRBV20-1; j_call: TRBJ2-7; cdr3_aa: CSAREREGPYEQYF; cdr3_nt: TGCAGTGCTAGAGAGCGGGAGGGCCCCTACGAGCAGTACTTC
clone_size: few; d_call: TRBD1; v_call: TRBV12-3/TRBV12-4; j_call: TRBJ1-1; cdr3_aa: CASSQIRDRGTEAFF; cdr3_nt: TGTGCCAGCAGCCAAATCCGGGACAGGGGTACTGAAGCTTTCTTT
clone_size: few; d_call: .; v_call: TRBV6-5; j_call: TRBJ1-6; cdr3_aa: CASSYSIGSGANNSPLHF; cdr3_nt: TGTGCCAGCAGTTACTCGATCGGGTCAGGGGCGAATAATTCACCCCTCCACTTT
clone_size: few; d_call: TRBD1; v_call: TRBV6-6; j_call: TRBJ1-2; cdr3_aa: CASSQGQGGGYTF; cdr3_nt: TGTGCCAGCAGTCAGGGACAGGGAGGAGGCTACACCTTC
clone_size: many; d_call: .; v_call: TRBV4-1; j_call: TRBJ2-2; cdr3_aa: CASSQGVAGAHTGELFF; cdr3_nt: TGCGCCAGCAGCCAAGGGGTGGCGGGGGCGCACACCGGGGAGCTGTTTTTT
clone_size: many; d_call: TRBD2; v_call: TRBV29-1; j_call: TRBJ2-1; cdr3_aa: CSVEWLGERENSWNEQFF; cdr3_nt: TGCAGCGTTGAATGGTTGGGTGAGCGGGAGAATAGTTGGAATGAGCAGTTCTTC
clone_size: few; d_call: .; v_call: TRBV12-3/TRBV12-4; j_call: TRBJ1-1; cdr3_aa: CASRRYREGTEAFF; cdr3_nt: TGTGCCAGCAGGCGTTACAGGGAAGGCACTGAAGCTTTCTTT